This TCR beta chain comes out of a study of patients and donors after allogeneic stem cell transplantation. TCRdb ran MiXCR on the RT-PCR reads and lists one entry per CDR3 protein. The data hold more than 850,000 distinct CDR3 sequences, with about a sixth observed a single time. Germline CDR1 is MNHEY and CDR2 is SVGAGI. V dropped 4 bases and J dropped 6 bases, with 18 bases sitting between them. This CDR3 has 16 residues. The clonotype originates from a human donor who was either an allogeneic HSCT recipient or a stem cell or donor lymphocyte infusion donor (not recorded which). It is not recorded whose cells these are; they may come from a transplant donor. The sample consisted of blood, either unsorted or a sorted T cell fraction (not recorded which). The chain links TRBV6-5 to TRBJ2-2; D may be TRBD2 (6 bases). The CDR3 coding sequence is TGTGCCAGCAGTTTCAGCCGTGCGGGACCGGCCGGGGAGCTGTTTTTT. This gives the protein CASSFSRAGPAGELFF.